This T cell receptor (beta chain) is drawn from a study of identical twins (dated by TCRdb to about 2016). About the study as a whole: To test whether fetal clonotypes persist, the study used deep sequencing on TCR alpha and beta repertoires from monozygotic twins, unrelated adults of various ages, and cord blood. To rule out contamination, replicate twin experiments were performed at different times with different library preparation protocols. Points the paper makes about the study in general: Fewer insertions were carried by abundant cord blood beta clonotypes, a similar but weaker trend appeared in young adult naive repertoires, and no such trend appeared in memory repertoires. The excess sharing between twins in beta out-of-frame sequences was weaker because fewer shared sequences reduced the signal-to-noise ratio. Because the same donors could not be followed over many years, the conclusions relied on cross-sectional statistical analysis. In monozygotic twins, recombination models systematically underestimated out-of-frame TCR alpha sharing, but the models matched the sharing seen between unrelated individuals. Compared with coincidental sharing between unrelated individuals, an excess of low generation-probability sequences was observed among out-of-frame TCR alpha sequences shared between twins. Invariant T cells such as MAIT and iNKT could partly confound zero-insertion analyses, although diverse VJ usage argued against such confounding for most clonotypes.

Every donor in the study was a healthy Caucasian. The twin cohort comprised three pairs of female monozygotic twins, all aged about 18 to 29 years. Positive isolation kits from Invitrogen were used to isolate the CD4+ and CD8+ T cell populations. Library preparation used 5' RACE. Reads for this sample came from an Illumina HiSeq 2000. A universal primer binding site was introduced by template switching, and a unique molecular identifier was present in the final cDNA, enabling accurate counting of TCR cDNA molecules. Specific primers in the conserved constant-segment region were used to synthesize first-strand cDNA for TCR alpha and beta chains. To control for contamination, every cDNA library was double barcoded, receiving both a SMART-Mk sample barcode and Illumina barcodes. TruSeq adapter sequences and Illumina sample barcodes were added in two successive PCR steps. The TCR alpha and beta cDNA libraries were sequenced on the Illumina HiSeq platform using custom primers. In the authors' own workflow: Raw reads were processed with MiGEC to extract unique molecular identifiers, and MiXCR was used to determine CDR3 positions. Recombination models were inferred per individual with the repgenHMM and IGoR tools using an EM algorithm. The tcR package in R was used for shared clonotype analysis, with sharing normalized by the product of cloneset sizes. Out-of-frame nonproductive sequences were analyzed to study raw recombination free of thymic and clonal selection effects. TCRdb itself trimmed the public reads at Q25 with fastp, ran MiXCR and retained productive beta chains. When rows share a CDR3 protein, they turn into one entry using the most common DNA and genes. The authors' filters were not applied to this entry. The sample contains some 440,000 distinct CDR3 sequences, roughly a quarter of them found a single time. About 2.7% of the sample rests with the top ten.

This clonotype was counted ten times or more. What this receptor recognizes is not known. No base-level quality is on record; no much larger clone is a single base apart. The CDR3, cysteine through phenylalanine, is 14 amino acids long. The only DNA kept is the CDR3, 42 bases in frame from the first base. The germline ends are 5 bases apart after V is trimmed by 1 base and J by 0 bases. From a lookup of the germline V gene (reference sequence), CDR1 and CDR2 are SGHKS and YYEKEE. These data also formed part of another study, on T cells expressing NK-cell markers. As that second paper reports: Seven to nine donors provided sorted CD3+CD56+NKG2C+, CD3+CD56+NKG2C- and CD3+CD56-NKG2C+ T-cell subsets, whose TCR beta-chain repertoires were profiled. Of the eight sequenced donors, seven were found to be HCMV-seropositive and one was found to be HCMV-seronegative. To restrict sorting to alphabetaTCR-expressing T cells, an anti-gammadeltaTCR antibody was added in several experiments. In several donors, the dominant CD3+CD56+NKG2C+ clonotypes were among the top 10 CD8+ clonotypes and accounted for roughly 1.0-7.0% of CD8+ T cells. Those dominant clonotypes were again the most abundant among CD3+CD56-NKG2C+ cells in a few donors, at roughly 25-60.1%. Whether the expanded NKG2C-expressing T cell clones were specific for HCMV antigens remained unclear. Randomly selected healthy volunteers, three men and five women, were used as the eight sequenced donors. A commercial ELISA kit detecting HCMV-specific IgG in serum was used to determine HCMV serostatus. Reads were demultiplexed and grouped by UMI with MIGEC, and clonotypes were assembled and quantified with MiTCR. To remove erroneous sequences, TCR cDNA sequences were retained only when supported by two or more reads. The tcR package was used for downstream repertoire analysis, and clonotypes were matched across fractions by CDR3 nucleotide sequence plus V segment. Antigen specificity was annotated against VDJdb with VDJmatch, allowing one amino acid substitution in CDR3.

The sequence derives from a woman between 18 and 29 years old in good health. The source material was CD4+ T cells sorted from blood. Recombination joined TRBV5-5 with TRBJ2-1, with no confidently assigned D gene. This receptor has the CDR3 CASSLYHSYNEQFF. Read as DNA, the sequence is TGTGCCAGCAGCTTGTACCACTCCTACAATGAGCAGTTCTTC.